This record looks at one TCR beta chain sequence and its context. Clones were sequenced by immunoSEQ multiplex PCR, and TCRdb holds only the in-frame ones, with some missing. The table records some 37,000 clones, roughly 72% of them present only once. This sample was included in a study of radiotherapy plus CTLA-4 blockade in lung cancer. Study details: There were objective responses in 18% of patients, and roughly 33% had disease control.

The CDR3 is 21 residues long. Germline V gene data show CDR1 as LGHNT and CDR2 as FRNRAP. Trimming took off 0 bases at V and 0 bases at J, with 21 bases between the two ends. The chain couples TRBV12-5 to TRBJ2-6; D might be TRBD1 (6 bases). Material: peripheral blood, obtained from a patient treated with radiotherapy plus ipilimumab. The TCR originated in a human donor with non-small cell lung cancer who had stable disease on radiotherapy plus ipilimumab. The CDR3, as DNA: TGTGCTAGTGGTTTGGTCCCCCTTGGGGGCAGAAAAACCTCTGGGGCCAACGTCCTGACTTTC. It codes for CASGLVPLGGRKTSGANVLTF.